The rows below give T cell receptor beta chains drawn from one sample of a study of response to subunit inactivated influenza vaccine. In TCRdb, the RT-PCR reads were re-called with MiXCR into one record per CDR3 protein. This sample has 500,000 to 550,000 distinct CDR3 sequences, with roughly 25% found just once. A further study also used this sample, focusing on T cells expressing NK-cell markers.

The sample was CD4+ T cells sorted from PBMCs, taken roughly 13 days after vaccination. These receptors all come from a man aged 50 to 60 who received an inactivated influenza vaccine. The CDR3 runs from the conserved cysteine through the conserved F or W. Each record gives: clone size, V gene, D gene, J gene, CDR3 protein, CDR3 DNA. A D gene is named only where the DNA matches it firmly. Size tells how often a clone was seen (once, few, many) or the class of an expanded clone, and some rows leave it out.

few	TRBV7-9	.	TRBJ2-7	CASSLVVGGSYEQYF	TGTGCCAGCAGCTTAGTGGTCGGAGGCTCCTACGAGCAGTACTTC
few	TRBV7-2	TRBD2	TRBJ2-3	CASSLQSGGASTDTQYF	TGTGCCAGCAGCTTACAGAGCGGGGGCGCTAGCACAGATACGCAGTATTTT
few	TRBV15	.	TRBJ2-7	CATSRDNGYEQYF	TGTGCCACCAGCAGAGATAATGGCTACGAGCAGTACTTC
few	TRBV5-1	.	TRBJ2-2	CASSLDRRGELFF	TGCGCCAGCAGCTTGGACAGGAGAGGGGAGCTGTTTTTT
few	TRBV24-1	TRBD1	TRBJ2-3	CATSDRQGALDTQYF	TGTGCCACCAGTGATAGACAGGGGGCTTTGGATACGCAGTATTTT
.	TRBV7-9	.	TRBJ1-2	CASSLVGGAGYGYTF	TGTGCCAGCAGCTTAGTCGGGGGCGCTGGCTATGGCTACACCTTC
few	TRBV18	TRBD1	TRBJ1-2	CASSPWTGSYGYTF	TGTGCCAGCTCACCTTGGACAGGGAGCTATGGCTACACCTTC
.	TRBV10-3	.	TRBJ2-5	CAISEMPQETQYF	TGTGCCATCAGTGAGATGCCACAAGAGACCCAGTACTTC
.	TRBV2	.	TRBJ2-1	CASSEASSGFNEQFF	TGTGCCAGCAGTGAGGCCTCTTCTGGATTCAATGAGCAGTTCTTC
.	TRBV28	.	TRBJ2-5	CASRRDLQETQYF	TGTGCCAGCAGGCGGGACTTACAAGAGACCCAGTACTTC
.	TRBV10-3	.	TRBJ2-1	CAISADRNNEQFF	TGTGCCATCAGTGCAGACAGAAACAATGAGCAGTTCTTC
.	TRBV11-3	.	TRBJ2-2	CASSPRRGLGNTGELFF	TGTGCCAGCAGCCCTCGCCGGGGGCTCGGTAACACCGGGGAGCTGTTTTTT
.	TRBV7-9	.	TRBJ1-2	CASSLGLRNYGYTF	TGTGCCAGCAGCTTAGGATTACGCAACTATGGCTACACCTTC
.	TRBV28	.	TRBJ1-5	CASSFWRGQPQHF	TGTGCCAGCAGTTTTTGGAGGGGTCAGCCCCAGCATTTT
.	TRBV5-1	.	TRBJ2-2	CASSLELGGTIITGELFF	TGCGCCAGCAGCTTGGAGTTGGGGGGCACCATAATAACGGGGGAGCTGTTTTTT
.	TRBV3-1	.	TRBJ2-3	CASSQILERQEAADTQYF	TGTGCCAGCAGCCAAATCTTGGAGCGGCAAGAGGCCGCAGATACGCAGTATTTT
many	TRBV12-3/TRBV12-4	TRBD1	TRBJ2-1	CASSFGDRGGDEQFF	TGTGCCAGCAGTTTCGGGGACAGGGGAGGGGATGAGCAGTTCTTC
few	TRBV12-3/TRBV12-4	.	TRBJ2-7	CASSRGRQGYEQYF	TGTGCCAGCAGTCGCGGGAGACAGGGCTACGAGCAGTACTTC
.	TRBV20-1	TRBD2	TRBJ2-5	CSARGPSGSVQETQYF	TGCAGTGCCAGAGGTCCTAGCGGATCAGTTCAGGAGACCCAGTACTTC
.	TRBV7-9	.	TRBJ2-1	CASSSGVRWGLNEQFF	TGTGCCAGCAGCTCAGGGGTCCGGTGGGGTCTCAATGAGCAGTTCTTC
few	TRBV15	.	TRBJ2-2	CATSRETGTNTGELFF	TGTGCCACCAGCAGAGAAACAGGGACGAACACCGGGGAGCTGTTTTTT
many	TRBV5-1	.	TRBJ1-1	CASSLDRNTEAFF	TGTGCCAGCAGCTTAGACCGAAACACTGAAGCTTTCTTT
.	TRBV7-9	.	TRBJ1-4	CASSSSLSEKLFF	TGTGCCAGCAGCTCCTCCCTCTCGGAAAAACTGTTTTTT
.	TRBV7-8	.	TRBJ2-7	CASEAPLGEQYF	TGTGCCAGCGAGGCCCCCCTCGGGGAGCAGTACTTC
.	TRBV7-3	.	TRBJ2-2	CASSSSEVGELFF	TGTGCCAGCAGCTCGTCGGAAGTCGGGGAGCTGTTTTTT
.	TRBV3-1	.	TRBJ2-3	CASSAGGTGTDTQYF	TGTGCCAGCAGCGCTGGGGGGACCGGCACAGATACGCAGTATTTT
.	TRBV13	.	TRBJ2-5	CASSLRDRETQYF	TGTGCCAGCAGCTTAAGAGACCGAGAGACCCAGTACTTC
once	TRBV4-2	.	TRBJ2-5	CASSQDSKGETQYF	TGTGCCAGCAGCCAAGATTCTAAGGGGGAGACCCAGTACTTC
.	TRBV2	TRBD1	TRBJ1-4	CASSTRTGFNEKLFF	TGTGCCAGCAGCACGAGGACAGGTTTTAATGAAAAACTGTTTTTT
few	TRBV20-1	.	TRBJ1-5	CSATSTSNQPQHF	TGCAGTGCGACGAGTACTAGCAATCAGCCCCAGCATTTT
few	TRBV29-1	.	TRBJ2-3	CSVYNQGGFRTDTQYF	TGCAGCGTTTACAATCAGGGGGGATTCCGCACAGATACGCAGTATTTT
few	TRBV5-1	TRBD1	TRBJ2-1	CASSSPGTGPNNEQFF	TGCGCCAGCAGCTCTCCCGGGACAGGACCTAACAATGAGCAGTTCTTC
.	TRBV7-2	TRBD1	TRBJ1-3	CASSLSQGAGNTIYF	TGTGCCAGCAGCTTATCCCAGGGGGCCGGAAACACCATATATTTT
.	TRBV19	.	TRBJ2-7	CASSIVLGLSYEQYF	TGTGCCAGTAGTATAGTCCTCGGACTGAGCTACGAGCAGTACTTC
.	TRBV4-3	.	TRBJ1-6	CASSQDLYKVNSPFHF	TGCGCCAGCAGCCAAGATCTTTACAAGGTTAATTCACCCTTCCACTTT
.	TRBV20-1	TRBD1	TRBJ1-5	CSAGRGTGGNQPQHF	TGCAGTGCTGGACGAGGGACAGGGGGTAATCAGCCCCAGCATTTT
few	TRBV5-4	TRBD1	TRBJ1-4	CASSLDRVDEKLFF	TGTGCCAGCAGCCTCGACAGGGTAGATGAAAAACTGTTTTTT
few	TRBV7-9	.	TRBJ2-2	CASSLDGTGELFF	TGTGCCAGCAGCTTAGATGGAACCGGGGAGCTGTTTTTT
once	TRBV28	.	TRBJ1-4	CASSLLTATKEKLFF	TGTGCCAGCAGCCTCCTGACAGCCACTAAAGAAAAACTGTTTTTT
few	TRBV12-3/TRBV12-4	.	TRBJ1-5	CASSPQANSNQPQHF	TGTGCCAGCAGTCCCCAGGCCAATAGCAATCAGCCCCAGCATTTT
few	TRBV5-1	TRBD1	TRBJ2-1	CASSLAGTGFYNEQFF	TGCGCCAGCAGCTTAGCCGGGACAGGCTTCTACAATGAGCAGTTCTTC
few	TRBV4-2	TRBD2	TRBJ2-1	CASSQDVGGTEQFF	TGTGCCAGCAGCCAAGATGTGGGGGGGACTGAGCAGTTCTTC
.	TRBV25-1	.	TRBJ1-5	CASSVEGNNQPQHF	TGTGCCAGCAGTGTAGAAGGGAACAATCAGCCCCAGCATTTT
few	TRBV7-2	.	TRBJ1-4	CASSLVPSGTHGELFF	TGTGCCAGCAGCTTAGTGCCCTCAGGGACCCACGGAGAACTGTTTTTT
.	TRBV28	.	TRBJ2-7	CASSRPSNYEQYF	TGTGCCAGCAGCCGGCCCTCCAATTACGAGCAGTACTTC
few	TRBV12-3/TRBV12-4	.	TRBJ1-6	CASSSGVPGSPLHF	TGTGCCAGCAGTTCAGGGGTCCCCGGGTCACCCCTCCACTTT
.	TRBV4-3	TRBD2	TRBJ2-3	CASSQGGGDTDTQYF	TGCGCCAGCAGCCAAGGCGGGGGGGACACAGATACGCAGTATTTT
many	TRBV24-1	TRBD1	TRBJ2-5	CATSDLGQSQETQYF	TGTGCCACCAGTGATCTGGGACAGAGCCAAGAGACCCAGTACTTC
few	TRBV10-3	TRBD1	TRBJ2-1	CAIRAGTESSYNEQFF	TGTGCCATCAGAGCCGGGACAGAGAGCTCCTACAATGAGCAGTTCTTC
.	TRBV10-3	TRBD2	TRBJ2-3	CAISESSGRADTQYF	TGTGCCATCAGTGAGTCCAGCGGGAGGGCCGATACGCAGTATTTT
.	TRBV7-2	.	TRBJ2-7	CASSLRPELSSYEQYF	TGTGCCAGCAGCTTACGTCCGGAACTCAGCTCCTACGAGCAGTACTTC
few	TRBV12-3/TRBV12-4	.	TRBJ1-2	CASSPSGANYGYTF	TGTGCCAGCAGTCCGTCAGGGGCTAACTATGGCTACACCTTC
.	TRBV30	.	TRBJ2-2	CAWSVPGIGELFF	TGTGCCTGGAGTGTACCGGGGATCGGGGAGCTGTTTTTT
many	TRBV7-2	.	TRBJ1-5	CASRTGQGGPQHF	TGTGCCAGCAGGACCGGGCAAGGGGGGCCCCAGCATTTT
.	TRBV29-1	.	TRBJ1-1	CSVERVTATEAFF	TGCAGCGTTGAAAGGGTTACGGCCACTGAAGCTTTCTTT
.	TRBV29-1	.	TRBJ2-5	CSAYPQLAGKQETQYF	TGCAGCGCCTACCCCCAACTGGCGGGAAAACAAGAGACCCAGTACTTC
.	TRBV5-1	TRBD1	TRBJ2-1	CASSLGRDRGYLYNEQFF	TGCGCCAGCAGCTTGGGAAGGGACAGGGGGTACCTATACAATGAGCAGTTCTTC
many	TRBV4-1	.	TRBJ1-1	CASSQDWRGDTEAFF	TGCGCCAGCAGCCAAGATTGGAGGGGGGACACTGAAGCTTTCTTT
few	TRBV20-1	.	TRBJ1-5	CSARDSAGHNQPQHF	TGCAGTGCTAGAGATTCGGCGGGACACAATCAGCCCCAGCATTTT